The entry below describes one TCR beta chain. Samples were assayed with immunoSEQ v3.0 at survey level. Data came from immunoSEQ multiplex PCR; TCRdb stores just in-frame clones and leaves some out. This table has around 15,000 clones, roughly 94% appearing once. The CDR3 contains 12 residues. With V trimmed by 3 bases and J by 10 bases, 2 bases remained unmatched. Germline lookup yields CDR1 KGHSH and CDR2 LQKENI. This entry comes from a study of long-term antiretroviral therapy in people with HIV. This rearrangement joins TRBV18 to TRBJ2-1; 8 nucleotides agree with TRBD2. The sample was unsorted PBMCs, taken 6.4 years after starting antiretroviral therapy. The sequence was obtained from a woman in her fifties or sixties with HIV. The chain's CDR3 is CASSPLAGEQFF. In DNA form, the CDR3 reads TGTGCCAGCTCACCGTTAGCGGGGGAGCAGTTCTTC.